This TCR beta chain originates from a study of T cells in Graves' hyperthyroidism and ophthalmopathy. The study's findings and limits: Most expanded thyroid clonotypes above 0.001 also appeared in blood. The model foresaw ophthalmopathy a median around 6.4 months prior to onset.

This clonotype was observed many times. Antigen unknown. The source material, RNA transcripts, was used to amplify TCR beta CDR3 regions. A first-round RT-PCR of the TCR CDR3 used the HTBI primer set. TCRdb reanalysed the multiplex PCR reads using MiXCR and keeps one entry per CDR3 protein. The table records a few hundred thousand distinct CDR3 sequences, about 15% of them present only once. Germline CDR1 and CDR2: SGHRS and YFSETQ. The CDR3 runs to 14 residues. The V and J ends lost 5 bases and 2 bases respectively, with 12 bases between them. Absent ophthalmopathy progression within 18 months defined stable Graves' hyperthyroidism. This sample holds PBMCs from less than 13 ml fresh peripheral blood.

Sequenced sample: blood. The chain recombines TRBV5-1 with TRBJ2-3; D is perhaps TRBD1 or TRBD2 (5 bases each). The receptor comes from a woman in her 30s with Graves' hyperthyroidism. CDR3 sequence: CASRSGTHTDTQYF. For the CDR3, the DNA is TGCGCCAGCAGGTCTGGGACCCACACAGATACGCAGTATTTT.